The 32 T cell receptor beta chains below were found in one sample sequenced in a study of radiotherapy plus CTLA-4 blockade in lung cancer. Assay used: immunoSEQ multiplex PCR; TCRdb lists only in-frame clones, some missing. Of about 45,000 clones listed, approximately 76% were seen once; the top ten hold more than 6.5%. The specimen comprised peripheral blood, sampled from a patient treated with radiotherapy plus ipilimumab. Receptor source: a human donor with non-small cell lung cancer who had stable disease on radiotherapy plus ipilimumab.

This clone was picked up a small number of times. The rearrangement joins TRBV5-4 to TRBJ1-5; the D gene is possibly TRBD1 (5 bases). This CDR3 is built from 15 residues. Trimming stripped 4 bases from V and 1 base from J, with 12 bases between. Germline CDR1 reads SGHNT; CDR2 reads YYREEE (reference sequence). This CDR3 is CASSRGLESNQPQHF. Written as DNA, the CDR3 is TGTGCCAGCAGCCGGGGCCTGGAAAGCAATCAGCCCCAGCATTTT.

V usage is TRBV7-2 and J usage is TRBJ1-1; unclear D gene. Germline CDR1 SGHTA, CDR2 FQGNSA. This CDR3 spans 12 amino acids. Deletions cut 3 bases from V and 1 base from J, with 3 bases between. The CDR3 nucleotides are TGTGCCAGCAGCTTCGGGAACACTGAAGCTTTCTTT. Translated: CASSFGNTEAFF.

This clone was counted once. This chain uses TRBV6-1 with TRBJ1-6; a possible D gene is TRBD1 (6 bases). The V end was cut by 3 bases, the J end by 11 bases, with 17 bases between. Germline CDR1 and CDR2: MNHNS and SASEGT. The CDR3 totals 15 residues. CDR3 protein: CASSELGTIDPPLHF. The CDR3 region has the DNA TGTGCCAGCAGTGAGCTCGGGACAATAGACCCACCCCTCCACTTT.

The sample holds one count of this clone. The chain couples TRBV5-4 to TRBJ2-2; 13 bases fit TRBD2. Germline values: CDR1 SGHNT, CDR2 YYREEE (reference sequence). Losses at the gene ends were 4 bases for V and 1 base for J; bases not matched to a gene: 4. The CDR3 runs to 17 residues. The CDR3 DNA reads TGTGCCAGCAGCCTGGGACTAGCGGGGTGGAACACCGGGGAGCTGTTTTTT. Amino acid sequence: CASSLGLAGWNTGELFF. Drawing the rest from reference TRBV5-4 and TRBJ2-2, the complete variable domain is ETGVTQSPTHLIKTRGQQVTLRCSSQSGHNTVSWYQQALGQGPQFIFQYYREEENGRGNFPPRFSGLQFPNYSSELNVNALELDDSALYLCASSLGLAGWNTGELFFGEGSRLTVL.

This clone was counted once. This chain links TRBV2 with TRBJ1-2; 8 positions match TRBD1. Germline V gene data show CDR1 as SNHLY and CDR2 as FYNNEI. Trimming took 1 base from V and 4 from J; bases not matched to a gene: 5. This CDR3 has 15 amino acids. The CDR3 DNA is TGTGCCAGCAGTGAAGACAGGGGGTTTGGCTATGGCTACACCTTC. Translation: CASSEDRGFGYGYTF.

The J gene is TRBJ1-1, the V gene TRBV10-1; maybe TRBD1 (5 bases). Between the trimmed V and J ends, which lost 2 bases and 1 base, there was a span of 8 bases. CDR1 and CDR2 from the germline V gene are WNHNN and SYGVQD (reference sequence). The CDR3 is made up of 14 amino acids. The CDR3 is CASSERGRNTEAFF. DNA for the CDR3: TGCGCCAGCAGTGAGCGGGGGAGGAACACTGAAGCTTTCTTT.

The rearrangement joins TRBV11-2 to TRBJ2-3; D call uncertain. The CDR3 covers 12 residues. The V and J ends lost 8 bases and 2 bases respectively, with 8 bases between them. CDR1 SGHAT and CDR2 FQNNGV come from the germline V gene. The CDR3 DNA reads TGTGCCAGCCGCCAAGTCACAGATACGCAGTATTTT. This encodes CASRQVTDTQYF.

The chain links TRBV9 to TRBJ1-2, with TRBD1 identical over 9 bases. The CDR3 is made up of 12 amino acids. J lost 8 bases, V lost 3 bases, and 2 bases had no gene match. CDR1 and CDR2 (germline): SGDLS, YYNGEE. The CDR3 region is CASSEGQGGYTF. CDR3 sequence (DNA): TGTGCCAGCAGCGAGGGACAGGGAGGCTACACCTTC.

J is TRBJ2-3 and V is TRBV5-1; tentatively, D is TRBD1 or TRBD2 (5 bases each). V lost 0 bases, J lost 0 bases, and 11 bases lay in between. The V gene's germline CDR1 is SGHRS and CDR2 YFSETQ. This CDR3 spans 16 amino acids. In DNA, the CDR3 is TGCGCCAGCAGCTTGGTGGGGACGTCTAGCACAGATACGCAGTATTTT. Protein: CASSLVGTSSTDTQYF.

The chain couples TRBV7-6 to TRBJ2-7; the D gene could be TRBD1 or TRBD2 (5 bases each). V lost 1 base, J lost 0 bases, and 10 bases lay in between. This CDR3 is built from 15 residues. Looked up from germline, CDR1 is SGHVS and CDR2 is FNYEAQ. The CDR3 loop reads CASSLGDLLSYEQYF. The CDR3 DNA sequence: TGTGCCAGCAGCTTAGGGGACCTTCTCTCCTACGAGCAGTACTTC.

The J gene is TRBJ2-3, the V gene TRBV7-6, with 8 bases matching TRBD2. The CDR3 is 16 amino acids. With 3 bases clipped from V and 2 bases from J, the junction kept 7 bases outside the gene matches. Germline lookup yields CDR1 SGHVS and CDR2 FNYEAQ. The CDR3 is CASSLGAGGPTDTQYF. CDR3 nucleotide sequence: TGTGCCAGCAGCTTGGGGGCGGGGGGCCCCACAGATACGCAGTATTTT.

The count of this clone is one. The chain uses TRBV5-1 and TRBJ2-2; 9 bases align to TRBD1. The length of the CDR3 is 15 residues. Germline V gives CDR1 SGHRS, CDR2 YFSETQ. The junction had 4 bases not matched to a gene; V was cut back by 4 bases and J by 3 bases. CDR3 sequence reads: CASSPRTGDTGELFF. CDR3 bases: TGCGCCAGCAGCCCCAGGACAGGGGACACCGGGGAGCTGTTTTTT.

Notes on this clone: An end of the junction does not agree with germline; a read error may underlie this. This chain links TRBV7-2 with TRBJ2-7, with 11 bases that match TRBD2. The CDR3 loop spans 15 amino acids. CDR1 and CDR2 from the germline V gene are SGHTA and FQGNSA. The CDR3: CASSLAGGPTYEQYF. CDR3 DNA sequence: TGTGCCAGCAGCCTAGCGGGGGGCCCTACCTACGAGCAGTACTTC.

CDR3: CAIALAGVNNEQFF. In nucleotides, the CDR3 is TGTGCCATCGCTCTAGCGGGGGTCAACAATGAGCAGTTCTTC. The V call is TRBV10-3, the J call TRBJ2-1; 10 bases map to TRBD2. V was pared by 8 bases and J by 5 bases, with 6 bases of the junction left unmatched. Per germline, CDR1 ENHRY and CDR2 SYGVKD. This CDR3 spans 14 amino acids.

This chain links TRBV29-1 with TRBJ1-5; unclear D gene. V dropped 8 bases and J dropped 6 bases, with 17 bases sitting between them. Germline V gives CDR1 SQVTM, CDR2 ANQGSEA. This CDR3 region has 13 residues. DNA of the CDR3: TGCAGCATCCGCGTCGGGGTGGGTCAGCCCCAGCATTTT. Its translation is CSIRVGVGQPQHF.

DNA for the CDR3: TGTGCCAGTAGTATAGAAGACAGGGGGCAAAACACTGAAGCTTTCTTT. Its protein product is CASSIEDRGQNTEAFF. The V call is TRBV19, the J call TRBJ1-1; 10 positions agree with TRBD1. The germline gives CDR1 LNHDA, CDR2 SQIVND (reference sequence). The CDR3 loop spans 16 amino acids. Unmatched junction bases numbered 3, after V lost 0 bases and J lost 2 bases.

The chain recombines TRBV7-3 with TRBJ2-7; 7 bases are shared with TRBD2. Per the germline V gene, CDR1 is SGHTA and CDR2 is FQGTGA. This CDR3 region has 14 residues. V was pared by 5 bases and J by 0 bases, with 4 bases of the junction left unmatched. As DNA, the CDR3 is TGTGCCAGCAGCCCCGGGACTAACTCCTACGAGCAGTACGTC. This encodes CASSPGTNSYEQYV.

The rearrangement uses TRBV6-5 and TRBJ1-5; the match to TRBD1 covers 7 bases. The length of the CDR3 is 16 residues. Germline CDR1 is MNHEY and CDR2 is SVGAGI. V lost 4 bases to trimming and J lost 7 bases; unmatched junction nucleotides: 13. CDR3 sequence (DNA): TGTGCCAGCAGTTCCGCGCAAGGGGGCTTGGGGCAGCCCCAGCATTTT. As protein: CASSSAQGGLGQPQHF.

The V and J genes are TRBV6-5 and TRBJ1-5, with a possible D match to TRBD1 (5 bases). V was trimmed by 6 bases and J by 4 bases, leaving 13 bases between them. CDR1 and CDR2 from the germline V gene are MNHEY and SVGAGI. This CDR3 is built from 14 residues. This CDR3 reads CASREGATNQPQHF. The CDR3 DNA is TGTGCCAGCAGAGAAGGGGCGACTAATCAGCCCCAGCATTTT.

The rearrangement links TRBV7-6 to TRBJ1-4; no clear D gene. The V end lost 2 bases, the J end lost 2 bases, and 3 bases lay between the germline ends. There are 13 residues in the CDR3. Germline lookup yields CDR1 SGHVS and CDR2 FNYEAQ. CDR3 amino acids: CASSLLTNEKLFF. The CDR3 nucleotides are TGTGCCAGCAGCTTACTGACTAATGAAAAACTGTTTTTT.

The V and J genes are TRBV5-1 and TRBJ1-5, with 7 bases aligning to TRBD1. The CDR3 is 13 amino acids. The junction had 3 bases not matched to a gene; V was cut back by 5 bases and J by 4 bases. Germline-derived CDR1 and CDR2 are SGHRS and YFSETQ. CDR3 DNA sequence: TGCGCCAGCAGAGTGGACAGGAATCAGCCCCAGCATTTT. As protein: CASRVDRNQPQHF. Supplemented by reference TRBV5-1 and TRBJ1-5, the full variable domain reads KAGVTQTPRYLIKTRGQQVTLSCSPISGHRSVSWYQQTPGQGLQFLFEYFSETQRNKGNFPGRFSGRQFSNSRSEMNVSTLELGDSALYLCASRVDRNQPQHFGDGTRLSIL.

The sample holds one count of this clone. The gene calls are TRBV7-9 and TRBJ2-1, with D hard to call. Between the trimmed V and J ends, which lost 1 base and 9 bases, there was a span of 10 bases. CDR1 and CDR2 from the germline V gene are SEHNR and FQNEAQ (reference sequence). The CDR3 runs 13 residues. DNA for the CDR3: TGTGCCAGCAGCTTAGACGTAGAGGCTGAGCAGTTCTTC. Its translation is CASSLDVEAEQFF. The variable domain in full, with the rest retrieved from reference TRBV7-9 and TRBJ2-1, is DTGVSQNPRHKITKRGQNVTFRCDPISEHNRLYWYRQTLGQGPEFLTYFQNEAQLEKSRLLSDRFSAERPKGSFSTLEIQRTEQGDSAMYLCASSLDVEAEQFFGPGTRLTVL.

The CDR3 DNA sequence: TGTGCCAGCAGCTTAATAGGGTCCGGAAATTCACCCCTCCACTTT. The encoded protein is CASSLIGSGNSPLHF. The J gene is TRBJ1-6, the V gene TRBV11-2; D is ambiguous. The length of the CDR3 is 15 residues. From germline, CDR1 is SGHAT and CDR2 FQNNGV. The V end lost 2 bases, the J end lost 7 bases, and 12 bases lay between the germline ends. The full variable domain, in which reference TRBV11-2 and TRBJ1-6 provide the parts outside the CDR3, is EAGVAQSPRYKIIEKRQSVAFWCNPISGHATLYWYQQILGQGPKLLIQFQNNGVVDDSQLPKDRFSAERLKGVDSTLKIQPAKLEDSAVYLCASSLIGSGNSPLHFGNGTRLTVT.

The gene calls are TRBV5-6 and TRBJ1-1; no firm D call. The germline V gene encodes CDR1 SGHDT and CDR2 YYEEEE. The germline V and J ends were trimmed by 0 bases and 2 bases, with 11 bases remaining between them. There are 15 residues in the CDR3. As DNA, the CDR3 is TGTGCCAGCAGCTTGGGGTGGGAGGATAACACTGAAGCTTTCTTT. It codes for CASSLGWEDNTEAFF.

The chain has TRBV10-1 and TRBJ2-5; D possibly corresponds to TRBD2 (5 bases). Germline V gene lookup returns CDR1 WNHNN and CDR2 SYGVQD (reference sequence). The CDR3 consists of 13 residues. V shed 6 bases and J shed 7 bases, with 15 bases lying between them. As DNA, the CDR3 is TGCGCCAGCAGCCCGAAGAGCGGTGGGACCCAGTACTTC. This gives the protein CASSPKSGGTQYF.

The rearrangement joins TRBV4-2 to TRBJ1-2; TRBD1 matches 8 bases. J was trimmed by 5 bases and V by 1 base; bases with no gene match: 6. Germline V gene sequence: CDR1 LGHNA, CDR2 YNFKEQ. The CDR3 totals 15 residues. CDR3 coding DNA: TGTGCCAGCAGCCAAGGTGGACAGGGACAATATGGCTACACCTTC. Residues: CASSQGGQGQYGYTF.

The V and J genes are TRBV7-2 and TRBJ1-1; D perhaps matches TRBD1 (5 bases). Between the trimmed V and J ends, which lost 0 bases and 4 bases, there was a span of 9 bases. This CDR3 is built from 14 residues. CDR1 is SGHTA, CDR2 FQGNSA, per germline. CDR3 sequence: CASSLAQRGTEAFF. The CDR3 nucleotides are TGTGCCAGCAGCTTAGCGCAGAGGGGCACTGAAGCTTTCTTT.

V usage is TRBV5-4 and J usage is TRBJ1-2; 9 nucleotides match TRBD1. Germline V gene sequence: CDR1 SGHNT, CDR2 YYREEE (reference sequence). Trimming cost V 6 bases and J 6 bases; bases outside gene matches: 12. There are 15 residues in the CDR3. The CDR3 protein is CASNIPTGGRDGYTF. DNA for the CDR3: TGTGCCAGCAACATCCCGACAGGGGGACGCGATGGCTACACCTTC.

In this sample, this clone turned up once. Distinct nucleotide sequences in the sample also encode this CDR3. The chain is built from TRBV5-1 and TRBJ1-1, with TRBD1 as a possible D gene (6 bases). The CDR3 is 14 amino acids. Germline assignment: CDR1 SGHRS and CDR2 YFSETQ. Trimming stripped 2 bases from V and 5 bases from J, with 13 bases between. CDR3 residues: CASSFGGGRTEAFF. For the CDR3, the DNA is TGCGCCAGCAGCTTTGGGGGGGGGCGAACTGAAGCTTTCTTT.

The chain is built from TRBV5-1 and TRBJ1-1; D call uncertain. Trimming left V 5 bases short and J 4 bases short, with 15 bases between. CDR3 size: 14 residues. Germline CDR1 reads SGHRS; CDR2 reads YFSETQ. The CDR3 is CASRSGFQGTEAFF. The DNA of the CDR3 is TGCGCCAGCAGAAGCGGGTTTCAAGGCACTGAAGCTTTCTTT.

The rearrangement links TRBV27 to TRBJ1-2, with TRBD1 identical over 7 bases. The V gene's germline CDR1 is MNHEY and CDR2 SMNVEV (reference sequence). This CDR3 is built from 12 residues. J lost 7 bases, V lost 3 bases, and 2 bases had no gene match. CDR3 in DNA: TGTGCCAGCAGTTTCCAGGGGGTTGGCTACACCTTC. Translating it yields CASSFQGVGYTF.

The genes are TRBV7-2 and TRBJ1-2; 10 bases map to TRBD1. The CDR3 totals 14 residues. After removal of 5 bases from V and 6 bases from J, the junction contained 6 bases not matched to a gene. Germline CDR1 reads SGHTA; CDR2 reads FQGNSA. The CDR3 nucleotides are TGTGCCAGCAGCACCCGACAGGGGGCCGATGGCTACACCTTC. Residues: CASSTRQGADGYTF. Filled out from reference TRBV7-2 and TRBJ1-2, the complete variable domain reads GAGVSQSPSNKVTEKGKDVELRCDPISGHTALYWYRQSLGQGLEFLIYFQGNSAPDKSGLPSDRFSAERTGGSVSTLTIQRTQQEDSAVYLCASSTRQGADGYTFGSGTRLTVV.